The sequence of this TCR beta chain was determined in a study of blood T cell repertoires in COVID-19. With regard to this clone: Distinct nucleotide sequences in the sample also encode this CDR3.

Clones were read by immunoSEQ multiplex PCR, and TCRdb kept only the in-frame ones, dropping some. The repertoire has about 480,000 clones, roughly 90% of them found once; the top ten carry less than 2%. Participant ages covered roughly 18 to 89 years across about 25 US areas. Germline CDR1 ENHRY, CDR2 SYGVKD. This CDR3 comprises 13 residues. The V end was cut by 3 bases, the J end by 4 bases, with 7 bases between. Source material: PBMCs or T cells enriched from blood (not recorded which). This rearrangement joins TRBV10-3 to TRBJ1-5, with a tentative D call TRBD1 (5 bases). This TCR came from a woman aged 40 to 50 who had recovered from COVID-19. The CDR3 DNA reads as TGTGCCATCAGTGACAGGGAAAATCAGCCCCAGCATTTT. Its translation is CAISDRENQPQHF.